These T cell receptor beta chains were read from a single sample in a study of technical replicates of blood from several donors. The assay was immunoSEQ multiplex PCR, and TCRdb's table has in-frame clones only and misses some. Of approximately 82,000 clones in the sample, 90% to 95% were seen once. Source material: T cells isolated from PBMCs. The receptors were gathered from a human donor in good health. Both conserved end residues are part of each CDR3. Fields, in order: D gene, J gene, clone size, V gene, CDR3 DNA, CDR3 protein. The D gene is left open where the match is weak. Only some rows state a clone size, as once, few, many or a class for expanded clones.

NA	TRBJ2-7	NA	TRBV6-5	TGTGCCGGCCGTCCTTTGGGGGGGCAGGCCTACGAGCAGTACTTC	CAGRPLGGQAYEQYF
NA	TRBJ1-1	once	TRBV28	TGTGCCAGTCCGGGGGGTAGCGGAGCGCTCACTGAAGCTTTCTTT	CASPGGSGALTEAFF
NA	TRBJ2-7	NA	TRBV15	TGTGCCACCAGAATGGACAGTTCCTACGAGCAGTACTTC	CATRMDSSYEQYF
NA	TRBJ2-3	NA	TRBV27	TGTGCCACCCAGGCTCTCTCTACCACAGATACGCAGTATTTT	CATQALSTTDTQYF
NA	TRBJ1-3	NA	TRBV5-1	TGCGCCAGCAGCTTGCAGATTGGCCTTTCGGGGGACACCATATATTTT	CASSLQIGLSGDTIYF
TRBD1	TRBJ1-3	NA	TRBV7-8	TGTGCCAGCAGCCCAAGGGGGCCTGGAAACACCATATATTTT	CASSPRGPGNTIYF
NA	TRBJ1-1	once	TRBV11-2	TGTGCCAGCAGCTTAGAGGAGAAAGCTTTCTTT	CASSLEEKAFF
TRBD2	TRBJ2-2	NA	TRBV6-6	TGTGCCAGCAGTACTATAGCGGGAGCGGATACCGGGGAGCTGTTTTTT	CASSTIAGADTGELFF
NA	TRBJ2-6	NA	TRBV27	TGTGCCAGCAGTTCTAGGTACTACGGGGCCAACGTCCTGACTTTC	CASSSRYYGANVLTF
TRBD2	TRBJ2-7	NA	TRBV27	TGTTTAAGCGGGAGTAGTTACGAGCAGTACTTC	CLSGSSYEQYF
TRBD2	TRBJ2-5	NA	TRBV7-9	TGTGCCAGCAGCATCACTAGCGGGGGGTGGTACTTC	CASSITSGGWYF
NA	TRBJ2-7	NA	TRBV11-2	TGTGCCAGCAGCCCCTTATTAGAGCAGTACTTC	CASSPLLEQYF
TRBD1	TRBJ2-3	NA	TRBV30	TGTGCCTGGAGTACAGGGGCAGATACGCAGTATTTT	CAWSTGADTQYF
NA	TRBJ1-5	NA	TRBV4-1	TGCGCCAGCAGCCGAGGGGGAAATCAGCCCCAGCATTTT	CASSRGGNQPQHF
TRBD2	TRBJ2-1	NA	TRBV11-1	TGTGCCAGCAGCTTATGGGGACTAGCGGGGGCAGGAAATGAGCAGTTCTTC	CASSLWGLAGAGNEQFF
TRBD2	TRBJ2-7	NA	TRBV29-1	TGCAGCGTTGATGGTCAGGGAGGGTCCTACGAGCAGTACTTC	CSVDGQGGSYEQYF
NA	TRBJ2-3	NA	TRBV5-4	TGTGCCAGCAGCTATGGACAGAACATCAGAGAGGATACGCAGTATTTT	CASSYGQNIREDTQYF
TRBD1	TRBJ1-1	NA	TRBV5-1	TGCGCCAGCAGCTTAAAGACAGGGGGCTCAATGAACACTGAAGCTTTCTTT	CASSLKTGGSMNTEAFF
NA	TRBJ1-1	NA	TRBV25-1	TGTGCCAGCAGTGGGCACAAAGAAGCTTTCTTT	CASSGHKEAFF
TRBD2	TRBJ2-3	NA	TRBV5-1	TGCGCCAGCAGCTTGGGGCCTAGCGGGAGAGGACCCTCCGGAGATACGCAGTATTTT	CASSLGPSGRGPSGDTQYF
TRBD2	TRBJ2-3	NA	TRBV18	TGTGCCAGCTCGAATTCGACTAGCGGGGGGGCCCCAGATACGCAGTATTTT	CASSNSTSGGAPDTQYF
TRBD1	TRBJ1-2	NA	TRBV6-1	TGTGCCAGCAGTGATACAGGGGTATCTGGCTACACCTTC	CASSDTGVSGYTF
NA	TRBJ2-7	NA	TRBV4-1	TGCGCCAGCAGCCAAGAGAGTGGCGAGCAGTACTTC	CASSQESGEQYF
TRBD1	TRBJ1-6	NA	TRBV15	TGTGCCACCAGCAGAGGCCCTTTCGGGGACAGTAATTCACCCCTCCACTTT	CATSRGPFGDSNSPLHF
TRBD1	TRBJ2-7	NA	TRBV9	TGTGCCAGCAGCGCGAGACAGGGTTCTTCGAGCGAGCAGTACTTC	CASSARQGSSSEQYF
TRBD1	TRBJ1-2	NA	TRBV30	TGTGCCTGGGGTACAGGGGTTCTCTATGGCTACACCTTC	CAWGTGVLYGYTF
NA	TRBJ2-1	NA	TRBV30	TGTGCCTGGAGCCAGCGGGTAGCGGAGCAGTTCTTC	CAWSQRVAEQFF
TRBD1	TRBJ2-7	NA	TRBV10-1	TGCGCCAGTGGACAGGGGGGCTCCTACGAGCAGTACTTC	CASGQGGSYEQYF
NA	TRBJ1-2	NA	TRBV9	TGTGCCAGCAGCTCCTTGGAGCCATATGGCTACACCTTC	CASSSLEPYGYTF
TRBD1	TRBJ1-1	NA	TRBV29-1	TGCAGCGTTGAAGAAACAGGGGAAACCTTCATGAACACTGAAGCTTTCTTT	CSVEETGETFMNTEAFF
NA	TRBJ2-2	NA	TRBV5-1	TGCGCCAGCAGCCCATCGAGTATCTCGGGGGCCGGGGAGCTGTTTTTT	CASSPSSISGAGELFF
NA	TRBJ1-2	NA	TRBV10-3	TGTGCCATCAGTGAGCCCAAAGGGGTTTTCAACTATGGCTACACCTTC	CAISEPKGVFNYGYTF
NA	TRBJ2-5	NA	TRBV5-4	TGTGCCAGCAGCTCCCCCGGACAGACCCAAGAGACCCAGTACTTC	CASSSPGQTQETQYF
TRBD1	TRBJ1-1	once	TRBV27	TGTGCCATCCGACAGGGATTAGGCACTGAAGCTTTCTTT	CAIRQGLGTEAFF
TRBD2	TRBJ2-7	NA	TRBV5-5	TGTGCCAGCAGCTCCGACCGACTAGCGGGGGCTTCGAGCTCCTACGAGCAGTACTTC	CASSSDRLAGASSSYEQYF
TRBD2	TRBJ2-7	NA	TRBV9	TGTGCCAGCAGCTCTAGCTCTAGCGGGGCCTACGAGCAGTACTTC	CASSSSSSGAYEQYF
TRBD2	TRBJ2-1	NA	TRBV9	TGTGCCAGCAGCGTTCTTAGCGGGAGGGCCCTCAATGAGCAGTTCTTC	CASSVLSGRALNEQFF
TRBD2	TRBJ2-5	once	TRBV6-1	TGTGCCAGCTTCAGGACTAGCGGGAGATCTGAGACCCAGTACTTC	CASFRTSGRSETQYF
NA	TRBJ1-1	NA	TRBV5-1	TGCGCCAGCAGCTTGATAGGGCGGGCTGAAGCTTTCTTT	CASSLIGRAEAFF